This T cell receptor beta chain originates from a study of cytomegalovirus exposure and HLA in healthy donors. The study ran its PCR with 60 Vbeta and 13 Jbeta primers. Produced via immunoSEQ multiplex PCR; TCRdb's table is partial and in-frame only. The sample has under 140,000 clones; roughly 80% are singletons. Trimming pared 8 bases from V and 5 bases from J, leaving 12 bases between. This CDR3 is 12 amino acids long. Looked up from germline, CDR1 is SGHAT and CDR2 is FQNNGV. The chain employs TRBV11-2 and TRBJ1-1; D may be TRBD1 (6 bases). The receptor was isolated from a woman aged 25 to 45 in good health and CMV-seronegative. Material for sequencing was PBMCs. CDR3 bases: TGTGCCAGCCGGCAGGGGCTGACTGAAGCTTTCTTT. This gives the protein CASRQGLTEAFF.